These 8 T cell receptor beta chains originate from one sample sequenced in a study of blood T cell repertoires in COVID-19. Sequencing used immunoSEQ multiplex PCR; TCRdb keeps in-frame clones, though not all of them. The table shows around 230,000 clones, with about 80% occurring only once. The sample consisted of peripheral blood. Receptors originate from a middle-aged woman with active or convalescent COVID-19.

The chain links TRBV4-3 to TRBJ1-2; D not certain. The CDR3 contains 15 residues. The germline V and J ends were trimmed by 1 base and 2 bases, with 11 bases remaining between them. CDR1 and CDR2 (germline): LGHNA, YSLEER. For the CDR3, the DNA is TGCGCCAGCAGCCAAGTGGAGGCACGGAACTATGGCTACACCTTC. It encodes CASSQVEARNYGYTF.

This clone has a handful of counts. The chain combines TRBV5-4 with TRBJ2-7, with 12 bases identical to TRBD2. Germline-derived CDR1 and CDR2 are SGHNT and YYREEE (reference sequence). J gave up 2 bases and V 3 bases, and 6 bases lay outside the gene matches. The CDR3 has 16 amino acids. This chain's CDR3 is CASSSAPSGGAYEQYF. In DNA form, the CDR3 reads TGTGCCAGCAGCTCGGCCCCTAGCGGGGGGGCCTACGAGCAGTACTTC.

The chain employs TRBV2 and TRBJ2-2; D is perhaps TRBD2 (5 bases). CDR1 is SNHLY and CDR2 is FYNNEI in the germline V gene. The CDR3 has 14 amino acids. Trimming took off 6 bases at V and 1 base at J, with 9 bases between the two ends. The CDR3 loop reads CASSRTLNTGELFF. CDR3 nucleotide sequence: TGTGCCAGCAGCAGGACTTTGAACACCGGGGAGCTGTTTTTT.

J is TRBJ1-4 and V is TRBV7-9; D unclear. The CDR3 runs to 15 residues. V was clipped by 1 base and J by 5 bases, with 11 bases between them. Germline assignment: CDR1 SEHNR and CDR2 FQNEAQ (reference sequence). The CDR3 sequence: CASSLGWTGNEKLFF. CDR3 in DNA: TGTGCCAGCAGCTTAGGGTGGACGGGGAATGAAAAACTGTTTTTT.

The rearrangement uses TRBV7-9 and TRBJ1-1; no reliable D call. This CDR3 spans 12 amino acids. Per germline, CDR1 SEHNR and CDR2 FQNEAQ (reference sequence). Trimming left V 5 bases short and J 4 bases short, with 8 bases between. DNA for the CDR3: TGTGCCAGCAGCAGAGGGAGCACTGAAGCTTTCTTT. Translated: CASSRGSTEAFF.

This chain links TRBV21-1 with TRBJ1-6; the D call in the table, TRBD1, was not verified against the DNA. TRBV21-1 is a recognized pseudogene. The CDR3 has 16 amino acids. The CDR3 protein is CASSILRDSYNSPLHF. DNA of the CDR3: TGTGCCAGCAGCATACTCAGGGACTCCTATAATTCACCCCTCCACTTT.

The DNA for the CDR3 is TGTGCCAGCAGCCGCACCGGGACAGGGGGTGAAGCTTTCTTT. This translates into CASSRTGTGGEAFF. V and J are TRBV7-3 and TRBJ1-1, with TRBD1 matching 11 bases. From germline, CDR1 is SGHTA and CDR2 FQGTGA. Trimming cost V 5 bases and J 7 bases; bases outside gene matches: 6. The CDR3 totals 14 residues.

This chain joins TRBV10-3 and TRBJ2-1; 8 nucleotides line up with TRBD2. The CDR3 runs 17 residues. V shed 3 bases, J shed 5 bases, and the junction held 12 bases outside the gene matches. Germline V lookup: CDR1 ENHRY, CDR2 SYGVKD. CDR3 sequence (DNA): TGTGCCATCAGTGATACCAGCGGGAGTTCTGGTAACAATGAGCAGTTCTTC. This codes for CAISDTSGSSGNNEQFF.